Presented here are 7 T cell receptor beta chains from one specimen sequenced in a study of blood T cell repertoires in COVID-19. Profiling relied on immunoSEQ multiplex PCR, and the TCRdb table lists in-frame clones only, not all of them. This sample has some 300,000 clones, with about nine tenths found just once. The sample taken for sequencing was peripheral blood. All receptors derive from a woman aged 45-65 years with COVID-19, enrolled during active disease.

The CDR3 sequence is CASSYSSAEKKLFF. The CDR3 DNA reads as TGTGCCAGCAGTTACTCGAGCGCGGAAAAAAAACTGTTTTTT. V gene TRBV6-5 combines with J gene TRBJ1-4; D remains ambiguous. Between the trimmed V and J ends, which lost 0 bases and 9 bases, there was a span of 11 bases. The CDR3 is 14 residues long. Germline loops: CDR1 MNHEY, CDR2 SVGAGI.

The genes are TRBV27 and TRBJ2-5; 7 positions agree with TRBD1. The V segment lost 5 bases and the J segment 4 bases; nucleotides outside the gene matches: 1. The CDR3 loop spans 12 amino acids. CDR1 is MNHEY and CDR2 is SMNVEV in the germline V gene (reference sequence). The CDR3 spells CASSDRAETQYF. In DNA form, the CDR3 reads TGTGCCAGCAGTGACAGGGCAGAGACCCAGTACTTC.

The chain uses TRBV28 and TRBJ2-1; 10 positions match TRBD2. CDR1 and CDR2 from the germline V gene are MDHEN and SYDVKM. Trimming cost V 8 bases and J 4 bases; bases outside gene matches: 11. The CDR3 is 16 amino acids. DNA for the CDR3: TGTGCCAGCGGCCCCACCGGGACTAGCGATTACAATGAGCAGTTCTTC. Translation gives CASGPTGTSDYNEQFF.

The chain recombines TRBV4-3 with TRBJ2-1, with 13 nucleotides matching TRBD2. The CDR3 contains 18 residues. The germline gives CDR1 LGHNA, CDR2 YSLEER. V lost 2 bases and J lost 7; bases outside the gene matches: 11. The CDR3 DNA sequence: TGCGCCAGCAGCCAACCCTCGGGCGGGACTAGCGGGGAGAATGAGCAGTTCTTC. Protein: CASSQPSGGTSGENEQFF.

Here the CDR3 reads CASSSRTSGRGTQYF. In nucleotides, the CDR3 is TGTGCCAGCAGTTCCAGGACTAGCGGGAGGGGGACCCAGTACTTC. The J gene is TRBJ2-5, the V gene TRBV27, with 15 bases matching TRBD2. This CDR3 is 15 amino acids long. The germline CDR1 and CDR2 sequences are MNHEY and SMNVEV (reference sequence). V lost 4 bases and J lost 7; bases outside the gene matches: 4.

The CDR3 loop is CASRPDSHTEAFF. In DNA, the CDR3 is TGTGCCAGCAGACCAGACAGTCACACTGAAGCTTTCTTT. The chain combines TRBV5-4 with TRBJ1-1; the D gene is possibly TRBD1 (5 bases). V was cut by 5 bases and J by 3 bases, with 11 bases left in between. The CDR3 has 13 residues. The V gene's germline CDR1 is SGHNT and CDR2 YYREEE (reference sequence).

V is TRBV7-2 and J is TRBJ1-5, with 7 bases lining up with TRBD1. In germline, CDR1 is SGHTA, CDR2 FQGNSA. The CDR3 has 14 amino acids. V gave up 2 bases and J gave up 6 bases; unmatched junction bases: 4. The CDR3 DNA follows: TGTGCCAGCAGCTTAACCAACAGGGGTCAGCCCCAGCATTTT. Translation: CASSLTNRGQPQHF.